The present entry profiles one TCR beta chain with its context. Only in-frame clones appear in the TCRdb table, and some are missing; sequencing was by immunoSEQ multiplex PCR. The table shows millions of clones, with about 95% occurring only once. This sample is part of a study of shared clonotypes between healthy human individuals. The authors divided CD4+ cells into CD45RA+ naive and CD45RA-negative memory subsets. CDR3 length: 16 amino acids. J lost 8 bases, V lost 0 bases, and 8 bases had no gene match. CDR1 and CDR2 (germline): SGDLS, YYNGEE. The chain employs TRBV9 and TRBJ2-1; 10 bases map to TRBD2. The sample consisted of naive CD4+ T cells sorted from blood. Subset given: CD45RA+ positively selected. The sequence was obtained from a man younger than 30 in good health. The CDR3 sequence is CASSVESGLAGDEQFF. The DNA of the CDR3 is TGTGCCAGCAGCGTAGAATCTGGTCTAGCGGGAGATGAGCAGTTCTTC.